The 32 T cell receptor beta chains in this list originate from one sample, sequenced in a study of radiotherapy plus CTLA-4 blockade in lung cancer. Method: immunoSEQ multiplex PCR; TCRdb's copy keeps in-frame clones and lacks some. The sample has some 110,000 clones, 65% to 85% seen once. The sequenced sample was peripheral blood, obtained from a patient treated with radiotherapy plus ipilimumab. Receptors originate from a human donor with non-small cell lung cancer who had a partial response to radiotherapy plus ipilimumab.

The CDR3 reads CASSFSLGQSYEQYF. CDR3 coding DNA: TGCGCCAGCAGCTTTTCATTGGGACAGAGCTACGAGCAGTACTTC. The V call is TRBV5-1, the J call TRBJ2-7; 7 nucleotides match TRBD1. The CDR3 has 15 amino acids. The V segment lost 2 bases and the J segment 3 bases; nucleotides outside the gene matches: 8. Per the germline V gene, CDR1 is SGHRS and CDR2 is YFSETQ.

The chain couples TRBV27 to TRBJ1-5; D perhaps matches TRBD1 (5 bases). The germline V and J ends were trimmed by 8 bases and 7 bases, with 21 bases remaining between them. CDR1 is MNHEY, CDR2 SMNVEV, per germline (reference sequence). The CDR3 extends over 15 amino acids. The CDR3 DNA follows: TGTGCCAGCGGTTACGGGGGGGGAGGGTACCAGCCCCAGCATTTT. This gives the protein CASGYGGGGYQPQHF.

The V call is TRBV18, the J call TRBJ1-1; the D is unclear. CDR3 length: 13 residues. With 4 bases removed from V and 5 bases from J, the gap between germline ends came to 11 bases. Germline loops: CDR1 KGHSH, CDR2 LQKENI. CDR3 DNA sequence: TGTGCCAGCTCACGAAGCGGGAATACTGAAGCTTTCTTT. Protein product: CASSRSGNTEAFF.

The chain has TRBV5-1 and TRBJ2-3; 8 bases line up with TRBD1. V dropped 4 bases and J dropped 1; count of bases not matched to a gene: 8. From germline, CDR1 is SGHRS and CDR2 YFSETQ. This CDR3 is 16 amino acids long. This chain's CDR3 is CASSQGTGGGTDTQYF. CDR3 coding DNA: TGCGCCAGCAGCCAAGGCACAGGGGGAGGCACAGATACGCAGTATTTT.

CDR3 coding DNA: TGTGCCAGCAGTCTCGCCCGGGGGGCCGATCAGCCCCAGCATTTT. This sequence encodes CASSLARGADQPQHF. This chain uses TRBV27 with TRBJ1-5; a weak D match, TRBD1 (6 bases). Deletions cut 5 bases from V and 5 bases from J, with 16 bases between. Germline CDR1 MNHEY, CDR2 SMNVEV (reference sequence). The CDR3 consists of 15 residues.

This sequence joins TRBV29-1 and TRBJ1-1; 8 nucleotides align to TRBD1. The V gene's germline CDR1 is SQVTM and CDR2 ANQGSEA. CDR3 size: 11 residues. Trimming cost V 5 bases and J 8 bases; bases outside gene matches: 4. The CDR3, as DNA: TGCAGCGTTCGTAGGGACAGGGAAGCTTTCTTT. Translating it yields CSVRRDREAFF.

This chain joins TRBV18 and TRBJ2-3; D uncertain. The CDR3 sequence is 12 residues long. V was pared by 6 bases and J by 0 bases, with 4 bases between. The germline gives CDR1 KGHSH, CDR2 LQKENI. CDR3 bases: TGTGCCAGCTCCTCGAGCACAGATACGCAGTATTTT. Translation: CASSSSTDTQYF.

The V gene is TRBV9, the J gene TRBJ1-1; 8 nucleotides line up with TRBD1. V trimming: 3 bases; J trimming: 2 bases; junction bases outside the gene matches: 3. The CDR3 sequence is 14 residues long. Germline assignment: CDR1 SGDLS and CDR2 YYNGEE. CDR3 in DNA: TGTGCCAGCAGCGCGGGGACAGGAAACACTGAAGCTTTCTTT. This gives the protein CASSAGTGNTEAFF.

Comments on this clone: This sample also contains other DNA sequences that code for the same CDR3. This rearrangement joins TRBV6-1 to TRBJ2-3; 11 bases agree with TRBD2. Germline lookup yields CDR1 MNHNS and CDR2 SASEGT. Trimming removed 5 bases from V and 6 bases from J; junction bases left unmatched: 4. This CDR3 contains 14 residues. The CDR3 nucleotides read TGTGCCAGCAGTTTAGCGGGAGGGCCGGATACGCAGTATTTT. Protein: CASSLAGGPDTQYF.

This clone was observed a single time. V gene TRBV15 combines with J gene TRBJ1-3; 7 nucleotides agree with TRBD1. V was clipped by 6 bases and J by 0 bases; unmatched bases: 20. The CDR3 length is 20 residues. Germline-derived CDR1 and CDR2 are LNHNV and YYDKDF (reference sequence). The CDR3, as DNA: TGTGCCACCAGGCCAACCCCGGGACAGTCGACTAGTAGCTCTGGAAACACCATATATTTT. This codes for CATRPTPGQSTSSSGNTIYF.

This clone was counted between two and nine times. The genes are TRBV4-3 and TRBJ2-1; 7 bases map to TRBD2. The V gene end was trimmed by 1 base and the J gene end by 6 bases; junction bases not matched to a gene: 6. Germline V gives CDR1 LGHNA, CDR2 YSLEER. This CDR3 is 15 amino acids long. The CDR3 DNA follows: TGCGCCAGCAGCCAAGGGAGGTTAGCGGGCAATGAGCAGTTCTTC. Translating gives CASSQGRLAGNEQFF.

The chain is built from TRBV20-1 and TRBJ2-1, with D hard to call. Trimming left V 1 base short and J 10 bases short, with 8 bases between. Germline V gene sequence: CDR1 DFQATT, CDR2 SNEGSKA (reference sequence). The CDR3 runs to 11 residues. CDR3 sequence (DNA): TGCAGTGCTAGAGGTGGTAGAGAGCAGTTCTTC. This sequence encodes CSARGGREQFF.

This clone occurred a few times. The V and J genes are TRBV6-1 and TRBJ2-7; 9 bases align to TRBD1. The CDR3 consists of 12 residues. Unmatched junction bases numbered 0, after V lost 8 bases and J lost 1 base. Germline CDR1 and CDR2: MNHNS and SASEGT. CDR3 DNA: TGTGCCAGCGACAGGGGGTCCTACGAGCAGTACGTC. Protein: CASDRGSYEQYV.

The gene calls are TRBV6-5 and TRBJ2-1, with 7 positions matching TRBD2. The trim removed 7 bases at V and 7 bases at J, leaving 13 bases unmatched. This CDR3 region has 15 residues. Per germline, CDR1 MNHEY and CDR2 SVGAGI. CDR3 DNA: TGTGCCAGCATCGGCGGACTAGAGGTCAAAAATGAGCAGTTCTTC. Its protein product is CASIGGLEVKNEQFF.

The genes are TRBV19 and TRBJ2-2, with a weak D call TRBD1 (5 bases). Trimming left V 9 bases short and J 4 bases short, with 12 bases between. Germline values: CDR1 LNHDA, CDR2 SQIVND (reference sequence). The CDR3 sequence is 13 residues long. The CDR3 DNA reads TGTGCCAGCAGGACATTAGGCACCGGGGAGCTGTTTTTT. It yields the protein CASRTLGTGELFF.

J is TRBJ1-2 and V is TRBV28; the D gene is possibly TRBD1 (5 bases). Trimming cost V 6 bases and J 5 bases, with 13 bases left between them. The CDR3 sequence is 13 residues long. Per germline, CDR1 MDHEN and CDR2 SYDVKM. The CDR3 sequence is CASRGGSNYGYTF. CDR3 in DNA: TGTGCCAGCAGGGGGGGGTCAAATTATGGCTACACCTTC.

V is TRBV27 and J is TRBJ2-3, with TRBD2 matching 12 bases. V lost 8 bases and J lost 2; bases outside the gene matches: 14. Germline V gene data show CDR1 as MNHEY and CDR2 as SMNVEV (reference sequence). This CDR3 has 18 residues. The CDR3 bases are TGTGCCAGCTCGAGGACAGGACCTAGCGGGAGGGTCACAGATACGCAGTATTTT. Translating gives CASSRTGPSGRVTDTQYF.

The rearrangement links TRBV28 to TRBJ1-5, with TRBD1 matching 7 bases. Germline V gene data show CDR1 as MDHEN and CDR2 as SYDVKM. The V gene end was trimmed by 3 bases and the J gene end by 2 bases; junction bases not matched to a gene: 7. CDR3 size: 16 residues. For the CDR3, the DNA is TGTGCCAGCAGTTTGACAGGGACAATGGGCAATCAGCCCCAGCATTTT. Protein sequence: CASSLTGTMGNQPQHF.

V gene TRBV28 combines with J gene TRBJ2-7; 10 nucleotides match TRBD1. CDR1 is MDHEN, CDR2 SYDVKM, per germline. The CDR3 covers 16 residues. Trimming cost V 7 bases and J 1 base; bases outside gene matches: 10. For the CDR3, the DNA is TGTGCCAGCAACAACCTTGGACAGGGGGGATCCTACGAGCAGTACTTC. As protein: CASNNLGQGGSYEQYF.

This sequence joins TRBV19 and TRBJ2-7; 9 bases match TRBD1. The junction had 7 bases not matched to a gene; V was cut back by 2 bases and J by 2 bases. Germline CDR1 and CDR2: LNHDA and SQIVND (reference sequence). The CDR3 spans 16 residues. The CDR3 loop is CASSIFSGTGTYEQYF. CDR3 coding DNA: TGTGCCAGTAGTATATTTTCGGGGACAGGGACCTACGAGCAGTACTTC.

The gene calls are TRBV7-9 and TRBJ1-1, with D hard to call. V gave up 4 bases and J gave up 7 bases, with 13 bases separating them. Germline V gene data show CDR1 as SEHNR and CDR2 as FQNEAQ (reference sequence). The CDR3 totals 13 residues. The CDR3 region has the DNA TGTGCCAGCAGCTCCTGGAGGGCAAATGAAGCTTTCTTT. This encodes CASSSWRANEAFF. The full variable domain, rest sourced from reference TRBV7-9 and TRBJ1-1, is DTGVSQNPRHKITKRGQNVTFRCDPISEHNRLYWYRQTLGQGPEFLTYFQNEAQLEKSRLLSDRFSAERPKGSFSTLEIQRTEQGDSAMYLCASSSWRANEAFFGQGTRLTVV.

The chain recombines TRBV6-5 with TRBJ1-2, with 7 bases lining up with TRBD1. V lost 4 bases to trimming and J lost 4 bases; unmatched junction nucleotides: 6. The germline V gene has CDR1 MNHEY and CDR2 SVGAGI. The CDR3 is made up of 14 amino acids. CDR3 sequence (DNA): TGTGCCAGCAGTTGGGCAGGGGGGATCTATGGCTACACCTTC. Translation gives CASSWAGGIYGYTF.

The chain joins TRBV18 to TRBJ2-7; 7 bases match TRBD2. Germline V CDR1 and CDR2: KGHSH, LQKENI. The ends lost 2 bases at V and 1 base at J; junction bases unmatched: 17. The length of the CDR3 is 19 residues. The CDR3 loop reads CASSPTGGHGGVRSYEQYV. CDR3 bases: TGTGCCAGCTCACCAACCGGGGGTCATGGGGGGGTTCGGTCCTACGAGCAGTACGTC.

This clone was recorded once. This chain links TRBV5-1 with TRBJ1-1; D is undetermined. Germline values: CDR1 SGHRS, CDR2 YFSETQ. The CDR3 runs 16 residues. V was clipped by 0 bases and J by 2 bases, with 14 bases between them. The chain's CDR3 is CASSLVPQSLNTEAFF. CDR3 DNA sequence: TGCGCCAGCAGCTTGGTGCCACAGAGCCTTAACACTGAAGCTTTCTTT.

This chain links TRBV7-8 with TRBJ2-4, with TRBD2 matching 7 bases. Germline-derived CDR1 and CDR2 are SGHVS and FQNEAQ. This CDR3 is 16 amino acids long. Germline trimming cut 2 bases from V and 1 base from J; bases unmatched to any gene: 5. In DNA form, the CDR3 reads TGTGCCAGCAGCTTATTGGCGGGAGTTGCCAAAAACATTCAGTACTTC. This gives the protein CASSLLAGVAKNIQYF.

This clone occurred once. One end of the junction varies from germline; a read error may be responsible. The rearrangement links TRBV7-7 to TRBJ2-1; 9 bases are a match to TRBD2. The CDR3 runs 18 residues. Germline V gene lookup returns CDR1 SSHAT and CDR2 FNYEAQ (reference sequence). This chain's CDR3 is CASSLLPPSSGSWGEQFF. The CDR3 DNA reads TGTGCTAGCAGCTTATTACCCCCGAGTAGCGGGAGTTGGGGTGAGCAGTTCTTC.

CDR3 residues: CASTLRAGTGELFF. CDR3 DNA sequence: TGTGCCAGCACTCTCAGGGCCGGCACCGGGGAGCTGTTTTTT. The gene calls are TRBV6-1 and TRBJ2-2, with a possible D match to TRBD1 (5 bases). This CDR3 contains 14 residues. Looked up from germline, CDR1 is MNHNS and CDR2 is SASEGT. V was trimmed by 7 bases and J by 4 bases, leaving 13 bases between them.

The chain carries TRBV7-8 and TRBJ2-7, with 9 bases matching TRBD1. CDR1 and CDR2 (germline): SGHVS, FQNEAQ. V lost 5 bases and J lost 3; bases outside the gene matches: 8. The CDR3 is 15 residues long. Written as DNA, the CDR3 is TGTGCCAGCAGCCCCCCGGGACAGGGATACTACGAGCAGTACTTC. It is translated as CASSPPGQGYYEQYF.

The gene calls are TRBV7-2 and TRBJ2-3, with 8 bases matching TRBD2. V shed 5 bases and J 0 bases; nucleotides not matched to a gene: 4. Germline V gives CDR1 SGHTA, CDR2 FQGNSA. This CDR3 is built from 15 residues. The CDR3 spells CASSRLAPSTDTQYF. Here the CDR3 DNA reads TGTGCCAGCAGCCGACTAGCGCCCAGCACAGATACGCAGTATTTT.

The rearrangement joins TRBV6-1 to TRBJ1-2, with D perhaps matching TRBD1 (5 bases). Trimming cost V 6 bases and J 4 bases, with 12 bases left between them. In germline, CDR1 is MNHNS, CDR2 SASEGT. The CDR3 loop spans 13 amino acids. The CDR3 region is CASRQEKTYGYTF. In DNA form, the CDR3 reads TGTGCCAGCAGACAGGAGAAGACCTATGGCTACACCTTC.

The chain employs TRBV19 and TRBJ2-5, with a tentative D call TRBD1 (5 bases). CDR1 and CDR2 (germline): LNHDA, SQIVND (reference sequence). The CDR3 covers 14 residues. The germline V and J ends were trimmed by 8 bases and 1 base, with 14 bases remaining between them. Here the CDR3 DNA reads TGTGCCAGTGCCCGTAGGGGATTCCAAGAGACCCAGTACTTC. It encodes CASARRGFQETQYF.

This clone has only a few counts. The rearrangement links TRBV28 to TRBJ2-3, with D perhaps matching TRBD2 (5 bases). CDR3 length: 15 amino acids. V shed 10 bases and J shed 2 bases, with 19 bases lying between them. Germline assignment: CDR1 MDHEN and CDR2 SYDVKM. In nucleotides, the CDR3 is TGTGCCACCACTGGGGTGGACTCTAACACAGATACGCAGTATTTT. This codes for CATTGVDSNTDTQYF. Based on the CDR3 plus reference TRBV28 and TRBJ2-3, the full variable domain is DVKVTQSSRYLVKRTGEKVFLECVQDMDHENMFWYRQDPGLGLRLIYFSYDVKMKEKGDIPEGYSVSREKKERFSLILESASTNQTSMYLCATTGVDSNTDTQYFGPGTRLTVL.